The 18 T cell receptor beta chains given below trace back to one sample, sequenced in a study of T-cell memory formation after mild COVID-19. TCRdb called the 5' RACE reads again in MiXCR, with one record for every CDR3 protein. The data show 250,000 to 300,000 distinct CDR3 sequences, about 16% seen once. The specimen was PBMCs or a T cell subset sorted from them (not recorded which). All receptors derive from a man aged 18 to 30 who had mild COVID-19 (a few samples of this study predate the infection). Cell type and time point are not known.

The chain employs TRBV4-2 and TRBJ1-5, with 9 bases matching TRBD1. CDR3 size: 19 residues. The ends lost 0 bases at V and 2 bases at J; junction bases unmatched: 11. The germline V gene has CDR1 LGHNA and CDR2 YNFKEQ. Here the CDR3 reads CASSQEYQQGAGGNQPQHF. The CDR3 DNA sequence: TGTGCCAGCAGCCAAGAGTATCAACAGGGGGCCGGGGGCAATCAGCCCCAGCATTTT.

This clonotype appeared a few times. This sequence joins TRBV2 and TRBJ2-1; TRBD1 matches 11 bases. CDR3 length equals 13 residues. Looked up from germline, CDR1 is SNHLY and CDR2 is FYNNEI. V trimming: 7 bases; J trimming: 7 bases; junction bases outside the gene matches: 3. In DNA form, the CDR3 reads TGTGCCAGCACGGGGGACAGGGGGAATGAGCAGTTCTTC. Amino acid sequence: CASTGDRGNEQFF.

V is TRBV28 and J is TRBJ1-6; no clear D. This CDR3 is built from 15 residues. Trimming cost V 0 bases and J 5 bases, with 8 bases left between them. Germline values: CDR1 MDHEN, CDR2 SYDVKM. This CDR3 reads CASSLWQTNNSPLHF. CDR3 sequence (DNA): TGTGCCAGCAGTTTATGGCAGACGAATAATTCACCCCTCCACTTT.

This clonotype appeared a few times. V usage is TRBV11-2 and J usage is TRBJ2-2; no reliable D call. V lost 5 bases, J lost 3 bases, and 10 bases lay in between. In germline, CDR1 is SGHAT, CDR2 FQNNGV. The CDR3 covers 14 residues. The CDR3 is CASSPDTYTGELFF. The CDR3 coding sequence is TGTGCCAGCAGCCCTGACACATACACCGGGGAGCTGTTTTTT.

The J gene is TRBJ2-3, the V gene TRBV20-1; no clear D gene. Germline lookup yields CDR1 DFQATT and CDR2 SNEGSKA (reference sequence). The CDR3 extends over 14 amino acids. V lost 2 bases and J lost 2, with 11 bases in between. Here the CDR3 reads CSARIWNTTDTQYF. The CDR3 bases are TGCAGTGCTAGAATCTGGAACACCACAGATACGCAGTATTTT.

Ten or more counts support this clonotype. The rearrangement links TRBV28 to TRBJ2-5; D remains unclear. V was shortened by 5 bases and J by 1 base, with 5 bases between the two germline ends. CDR1 MDHEN and CDR2 SYDVKM come from the germline V gene. The CDR3 length is 12 residues. The CDR3 DNA is TGTGCCAGCAGTACCTCCCAAGAGACCCAGTACTTC. Its translation: CASSTSQETQYF.

The chain couples TRBV10-3 to TRBJ2-7; D is ambiguous. Germline CDR1 and CDR2: ENHRY and SYGVKD. The CDR3 consists of 11 residues. The V end was cut by 6 bases, the J end by 3 bases, with 6 bases between. Here the CDR3 reads CAIRDYYEQYF. CDR3 nucleotides: TGTGCCATCAGGGATTACTACGAGCAGTACTTC.

V is TRBV4-2 and J is TRBJ2-7; perhaps TRBD2 as D (7 bases). CDR1 LGHNA and CDR2 YNFKEQ come from the germline V gene. The CDR3 is 14 amino acids. With 0 bases removed from V and 3 bases from J, the gap between germline ends came to 9 bases. CDR3: CASSQEGGVYEQYF. CDR3 DNA: TGTGCCAGCAGCCAAGAAGGGGGGGTCTACGAGCAGTACTTC.

In the case of this clonotype: A read error may explain this, as a much larger clone is one base away. The CDR3 sequence: CASSSAFPGQGSPIHF. In DNA form, the CDR3 reads TGCGCCAGCAGCTCAGCATTCCCGGGACAGGGTTCACCCATCCACTTT. J is TRBJ1-6 and V is TRBV4-3, with 9 bases fitting TRBD1. Germline V lookup: CDR1 LGHNA, CDR2 YSLEER. The CDR3 contains 16 residues.

The sample holds many counts of this clonotype. The chain joins TRBV12-3 or TRBV12-4 to TRBJ1-1; D not resolved. The CDR3 totals 15 residues. V was clipped by 1 base and J by 4 bases, with 13 bases between them. The CDR3 nucleotides are TGTGCCAGCAGTTTAGGGTCGGGGAGAAGCACTGAAGCTTTCTTT. Its protein is CASSLGSGRSTEAFF.

This clonotype came up a few times. The chain has TRBV7-9 and TRBJ2-2, with D unresolved. The length of the CDR3 is 15 residues. CDR1 is SEHNR and CDR2 is FQNEAQ in the germline V gene (reference sequence). Trimming removed 5 bases from V and 2 bases from J, with 12 bases in between. The CDR3 DNA follows: TGTGCCAGCAGCGCCGGGCTGATTAACACCGGGGAGCTGTTTTTT. The encoded protein is CASSAGLINTGELFF.

The rearrangement joins TRBV7-2 to TRBJ1-6, with 8 bases that match TRBD1. The CDR3 has 15 amino acids. Germline CDR1 and CDR2: SGHTA and FQGNSA. With 5 bases clipped from V and 9 bases from J, the junction kept 9 bases outside the gene matches. Here the CDR3 reads CASSRRGGQGSPLHF. DNA of the CDR3: TGTGCCAGCAGCCGCCGCGGAGGACAGGGTTCACCCCTCCACTTT.

This clonotype has just a few counts. V and J are TRBV5-1 and TRBJ1-4; no definite D call. CDR3 length: 17 amino acids. Per the germline V gene, CDR1 is SGHRS and CDR2 is YFSETQ. The V end was cut by 4 bases, the J end by 3 bases, with 19 bases between. The CDR3 bases are TGCGCCAGCAGCCTGGGCCGAATATCCGCGGCTAATGAAAAACTGTTTTTT. Translating it yields CASSLGRISAANEKLFF.

The sample holds a few counts of this clonotype. The CDR3 bases are TGTGCCAGCTCACCACCGCGGAATAGAAACACAGATACGCAGTATTTT. It translates to CASSPPRNRNTDTQYF. The chain recombines TRBV18 with TRBJ2-3; D gene unclear. Germline V gene sequence: CDR1 KGHSH, CDR2 LQKENI. The CDR3 length is 16 residues. V was trimmed by 0 bases and J by 2 bases, leaving 12 bases between them.

The chain is built from TRBV7-9 and TRBJ2-5, with 8 bases identical to TRBD2. Germline lookup yields CDR1 SEHNR and CDR2 FQNEAQ (reference sequence). The CDR3 extends over 15 amino acids. The trim removed 3 bases at V and 2 bases at J, leaving 5 bases unmatched. DNA of the CDR3: TGTGCCAGCAGCTTGTTCGGGGGGGGACAAGAGACCCAGTACTTC. This codes for CASSLFGGGQETQYF.

This chain joins TRBV20-1 and TRBJ2-4, with no clear D. Germline lookup yields CDR1 DFQATT and CDR2 SNEGSKA (reference sequence). The V end lost 6 bases, the J end lost 8 bases, and 17 bases lay between the germline ends. The CDR3 extends over 13 amino acids. The CDR3 sequence is CSAPKEDQDIQYF. The CDR3 bases are TGCAGTGCCCCAAAGGAAGACCAAGACATTCAGTACTTC.

As to this clonotype: The junction and the germline gene differ at one end; a read error may be behind it. The rearrangement uses TRBV7-2 and TRBJ2-2; D might be TRBD1 or TRBD2, each matching 6 bases. This CDR3 region has 15 residues. Germline lookup yields CDR1 SGHTA and CDR2 FQGNSA. The CDR3 coding sequence is TGTGCCACCCGGTTGGGGGGCTTTGGTACCGGGGAGCTGATTTTT. This codes for CATRLGGFGTGELIF.

This sequence joins TRBV9 and TRBJ2-2; 9 bases are shared with TRBD2. The CDR3 contains 16 residues. Germline V gene lookup returns CDR1 SGDLS and CDR2 YYNGEE. The ends lost 0 bases at V and 6 bases at J; junction bases unmatched: 6. CDR3 DNA sequence: TGTGCCAGCAGCGTAGGTAGCGGGGGTATGGCCGGGGAGCTGTTTTTT. Protein product: CASSVGSGGMAGELFF.